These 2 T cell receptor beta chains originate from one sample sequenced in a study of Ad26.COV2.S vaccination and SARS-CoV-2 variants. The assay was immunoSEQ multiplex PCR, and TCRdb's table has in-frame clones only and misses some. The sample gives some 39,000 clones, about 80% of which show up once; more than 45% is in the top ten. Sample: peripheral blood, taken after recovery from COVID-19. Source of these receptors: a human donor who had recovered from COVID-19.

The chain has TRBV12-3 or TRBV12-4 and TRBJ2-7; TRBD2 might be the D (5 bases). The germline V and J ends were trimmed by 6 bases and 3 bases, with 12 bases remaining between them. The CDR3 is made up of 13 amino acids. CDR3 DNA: TGTGCCAGCAGAGACTACACAAGCTACGAGCAGTACTTC. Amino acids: CASRDYTSYEQYF.

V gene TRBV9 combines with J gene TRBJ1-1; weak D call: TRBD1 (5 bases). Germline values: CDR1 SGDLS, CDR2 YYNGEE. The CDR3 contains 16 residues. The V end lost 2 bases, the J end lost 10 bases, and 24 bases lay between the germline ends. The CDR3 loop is CASSVGSSGPPEGAFF. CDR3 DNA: TGTGCCAGCAGCGTGGGTTCGTCGGGACCCCCGGAGGGAGCTTTCTTT. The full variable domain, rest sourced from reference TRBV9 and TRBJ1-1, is DSGVTQTPKHLITATGQRVTLRCSPRSGDLSVYWYQQSLDQGLQFLIQYYNGEERAKGNILERFSAQQFPDLHSELNLSSLELGDSALYFCASSVGSSGPPEGAFFGQGTRLTVV.